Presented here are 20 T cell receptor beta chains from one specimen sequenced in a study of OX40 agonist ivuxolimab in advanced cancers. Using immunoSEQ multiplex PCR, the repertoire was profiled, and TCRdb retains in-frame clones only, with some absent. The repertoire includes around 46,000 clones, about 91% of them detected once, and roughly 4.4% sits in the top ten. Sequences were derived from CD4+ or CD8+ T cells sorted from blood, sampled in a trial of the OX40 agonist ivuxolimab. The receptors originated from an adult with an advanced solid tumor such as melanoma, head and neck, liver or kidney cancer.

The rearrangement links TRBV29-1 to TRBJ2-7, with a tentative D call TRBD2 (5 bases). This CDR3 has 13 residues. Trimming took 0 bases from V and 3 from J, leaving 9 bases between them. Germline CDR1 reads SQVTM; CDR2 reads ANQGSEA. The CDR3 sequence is CSVEDHGIYEQYF. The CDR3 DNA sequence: TGCAGCGTTGAAGATCACGGGATCTACGAGCAGTACTTC.

CDR3 sequence reads: CASEGQSLGYTF. The CDR3 nucleotides are TGTGCCAGCGAAGGCCAGTCTCTCGGCTACACCTTC. The chain joins TRBV7-9 to TRBJ1-2; no definite D call. Germline assignment: CDR1 SEHNR and CDR2 FQNEAQ (reference sequence). Trimming removed 8 bases at V and 8 bases at J, with 15 bases between. The CDR3 sequence is 12 residues long.

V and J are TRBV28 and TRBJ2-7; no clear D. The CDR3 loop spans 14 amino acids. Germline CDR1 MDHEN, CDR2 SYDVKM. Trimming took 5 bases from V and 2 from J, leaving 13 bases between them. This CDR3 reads CASSPPIGPYEQYF. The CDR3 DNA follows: TGTGCCAGCAGTCCACCCATCGGGCCCTACGAGCAGTACTTC.

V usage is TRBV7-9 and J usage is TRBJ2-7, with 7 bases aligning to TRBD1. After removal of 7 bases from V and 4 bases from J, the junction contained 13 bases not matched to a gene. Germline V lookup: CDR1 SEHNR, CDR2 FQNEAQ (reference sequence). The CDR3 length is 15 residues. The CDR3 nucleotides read TGTGCCAGCACTTTACTCGGGACAGAACTTTACGAGCAGTACTTC. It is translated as CASTLLGTELYEQYF.

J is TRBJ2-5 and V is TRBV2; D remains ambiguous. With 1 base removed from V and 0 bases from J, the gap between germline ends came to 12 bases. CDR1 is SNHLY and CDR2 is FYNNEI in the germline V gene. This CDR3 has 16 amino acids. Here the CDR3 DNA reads TGTGCCAGCAGTGAAGATAACGGAGAGTACCAAGAGACCCAGTACTTC. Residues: CASSEDNGEYQETQYF.

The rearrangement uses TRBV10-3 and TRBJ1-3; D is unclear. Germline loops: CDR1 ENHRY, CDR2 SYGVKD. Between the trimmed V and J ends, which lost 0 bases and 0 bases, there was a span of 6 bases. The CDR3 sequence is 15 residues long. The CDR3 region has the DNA TGTGCCATCAGTGAGTCAGGGAGCTCTGGAAACACCATATATTTT. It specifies CAISESGSSGNTIYF.

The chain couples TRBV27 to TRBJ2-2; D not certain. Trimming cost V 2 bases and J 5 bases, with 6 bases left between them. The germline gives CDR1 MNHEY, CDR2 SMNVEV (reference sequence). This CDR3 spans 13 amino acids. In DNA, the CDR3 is TGTGCCAGCAGTTTAGGGCTTACCGGGGAGCTGTTTTTT. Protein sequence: CASSLGLTGELFF.

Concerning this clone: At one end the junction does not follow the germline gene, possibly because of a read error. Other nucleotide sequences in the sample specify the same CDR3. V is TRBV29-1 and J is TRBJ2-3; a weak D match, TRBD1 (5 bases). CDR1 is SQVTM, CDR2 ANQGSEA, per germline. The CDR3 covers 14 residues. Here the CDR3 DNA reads TGCAGCGTATCGACAGCCCCGTCCACAGATACGCAATATTTT. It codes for CSVSTAPSTDTQYF.

CDR3 in amino acids: CASRIPWDSGTYNEQFF. CDR3 DNA sequence: TGTGCCAGCAGGATCCCCTGGGATAGCGGGACCTACAATGAGCAGTTCTTC. The chain uses TRBV2 and TRBJ2-1; 8 bases line up with TRBD2. The CDR3 loop spans 17 amino acids. J was trimmed by 2 bases and V by 6 bases; bases with no gene match: 12. The germline gives CDR1 SNHLY, CDR2 FYNNEI.

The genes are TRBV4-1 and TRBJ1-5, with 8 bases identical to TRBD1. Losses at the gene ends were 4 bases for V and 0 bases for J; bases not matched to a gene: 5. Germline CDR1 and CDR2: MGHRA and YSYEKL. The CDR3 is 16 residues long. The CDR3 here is CASSPGGGLSNQPQHF. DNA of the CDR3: TGCGCCAGCAGCCCAGGGGGCGGACTTAGCAATCAGCCCCAGCATTTT.

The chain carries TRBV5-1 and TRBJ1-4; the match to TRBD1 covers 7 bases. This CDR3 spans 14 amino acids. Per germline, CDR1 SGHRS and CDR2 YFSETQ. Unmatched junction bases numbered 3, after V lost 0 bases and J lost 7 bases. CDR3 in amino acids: CASSLEQGGEKLFF. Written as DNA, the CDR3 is TGCGCCAGCAGCTTGGAGCAGGGGGGTGAAAAACTGTTTTTT.

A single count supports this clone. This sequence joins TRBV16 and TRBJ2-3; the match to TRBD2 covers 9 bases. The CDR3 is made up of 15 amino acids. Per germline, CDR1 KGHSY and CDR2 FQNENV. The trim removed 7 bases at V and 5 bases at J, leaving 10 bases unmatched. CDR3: CASNGAGGRGDTQYF. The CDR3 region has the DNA TGTGCCAGCAATGGAGCGGGGGGCCGTGGAGATACGCAGTATTTT.

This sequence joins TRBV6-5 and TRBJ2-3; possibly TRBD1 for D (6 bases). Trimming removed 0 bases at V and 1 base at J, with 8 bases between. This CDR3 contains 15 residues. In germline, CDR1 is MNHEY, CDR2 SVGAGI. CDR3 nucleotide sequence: TGTGCCAGCAGTTACTCGGCAGGGGGCACAGATACGCAGTATTTT. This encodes CASSYSAGGTDTQYF.

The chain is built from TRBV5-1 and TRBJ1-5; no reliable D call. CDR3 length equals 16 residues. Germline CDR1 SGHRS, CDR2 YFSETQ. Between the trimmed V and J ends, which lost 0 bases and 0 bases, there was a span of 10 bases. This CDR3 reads CASSLAGPYSNQPQHF. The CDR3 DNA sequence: TGCGCCAGCAGCTTGGCTGGCCCCTATAGCAATCAGCCCCAGCATTTT.

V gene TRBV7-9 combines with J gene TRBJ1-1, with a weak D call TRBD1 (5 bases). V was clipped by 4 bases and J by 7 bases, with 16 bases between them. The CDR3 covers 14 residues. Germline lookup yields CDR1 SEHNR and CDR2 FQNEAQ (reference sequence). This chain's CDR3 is CASSSPSGVHEAFF. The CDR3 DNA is TGTGCCAGCAGCTCTCCCTCGGGGGTCCATGAAGCTTTCTTT.

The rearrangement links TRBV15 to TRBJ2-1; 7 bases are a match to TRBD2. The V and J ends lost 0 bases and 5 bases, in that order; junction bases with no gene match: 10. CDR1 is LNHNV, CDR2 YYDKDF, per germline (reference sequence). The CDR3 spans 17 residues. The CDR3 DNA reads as TGTGCCACCAGCAGAGACCCTAGCGGACATAGCAACAATGAGCAGTTCTTC. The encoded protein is CATSRDPSGHSNNEQFF.

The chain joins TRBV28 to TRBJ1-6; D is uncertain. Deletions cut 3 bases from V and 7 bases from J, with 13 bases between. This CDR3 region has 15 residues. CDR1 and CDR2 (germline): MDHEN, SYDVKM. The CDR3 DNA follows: TGTGCCAGCAGTTTTGAGGTGGCGGTGAATTCACCCCTCCACTTT. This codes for CASSFEVAVNSPLHF.

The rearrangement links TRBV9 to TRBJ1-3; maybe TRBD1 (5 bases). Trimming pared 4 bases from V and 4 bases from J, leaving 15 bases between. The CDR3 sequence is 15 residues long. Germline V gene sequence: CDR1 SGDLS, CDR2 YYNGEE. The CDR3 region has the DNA TGTGCCAGCAGCCCCCGGGGGGATACAGGAAACACCATATATTTT. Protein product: CASSPRGDTGNTIYF.

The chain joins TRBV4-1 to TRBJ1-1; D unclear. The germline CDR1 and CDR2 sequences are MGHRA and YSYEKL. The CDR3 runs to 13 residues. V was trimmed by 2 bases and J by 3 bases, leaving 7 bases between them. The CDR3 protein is CASSQLGDTEAFF. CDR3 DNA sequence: TGCGCCAGCAGCCAATTGGGAGACACTGAAGCTTTCTTT.

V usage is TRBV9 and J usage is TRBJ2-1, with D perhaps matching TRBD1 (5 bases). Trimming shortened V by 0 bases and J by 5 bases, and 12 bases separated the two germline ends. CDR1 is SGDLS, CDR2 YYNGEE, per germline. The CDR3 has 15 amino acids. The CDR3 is CASSVGQGSDNEQFF. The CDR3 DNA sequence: TGTGCCAGCAGCGTAGGGCAGGGTTCTGACAATGAGCAGTTCTTC.